These 5 T cell receptor beta chains share one sample of origin, sequenced in a study of Graves' ophthalmopathy and Graves' hyperthyroidism. Amplification from RNA transcripts yielded the TCR beta CDR3 regions. Investigators did first-round RT-PCR with HTBI primers, then second-round multiplex PCR. TCRdb re-derived calls from the multiplex PCR reads in MiXCR, one entry per CDR3 protein. Of around 670,000 distinct CDR3 sequences listed, approximately 40% are singletons. Sequences were obtained from peripheral blood. The origin of the receptors is an adult man with Graves' ophthalmopathy.

This clonotype was observed a handful of times. The chain uses TRBV9 and TRBJ2-2; D unresolved. The germline gives CDR1 SGDLS, CDR2 YYNGEE. Trimming removed 2 bases at V and 6 bases at J, with 11 bases between. The CDR3 has 14 amino acids. DNA of the CDR3: TGTGCCAGCAGCGTGAGGTCGCAGGCCGGGGAGCTGTTTTTT. Amino acid sequence: CASSVRSQAGELFF. Full variable domain (outside the CDR3, taken from reference TRBV9 and TRBJ2-2): DSGVTQTPKHLITATGQRVTLRCSPRSGDLSVYWYQQSLDQGLQFLIQYYNGEERAKGNILERFSAQQFPDLHSELNLSSLELGDSALYFCASSVRSQAGELFFGEGSRLTVL.

The V call is TRBV11-2, the J call TRBJ2-7; D may be TRBD1 or TRBD2 (5 bases each). The CDR3 runs 15 residues. Germline V lookup: CDR1 SGHAT, CDR2 FQNNGV. Trimming shortened V by 4 bases and J by 5 bases, and 18 bases separated the two germline ends. CDR3 protein: CASSYRGVVVHEQYF. CDR3 DNA sequence: TGTGCCAGCAGCTACCGAGGGGTGGTTGTTCACGAGCAGTACTTC.

This clonotype was counted between two and nine times. V usage is TRBV19 and J usage is TRBJ1-1, with no clear D. Germline assignment: CDR1 LNHDA and CDR2 SQIVND (reference sequence). The CDR3 covers 14 residues. Trimming took 7 bases from V and 6 from J, leaving 18 bases between them. The CDR3 here is CASTPRLGWAEAFF. For the CDR3, the DNA is TGTGCCAGTACTCCACGTCTGGGGTGGGCTGAAGCTTTCTTT.

Note on this clonotype: A read error may be the cause here, since a much bigger clone is one base away. The missing conserved phenylalanine or tryptophan at the end of this CDR3 makes a read error likely. This chain connects TRBV7-2 to TRBJ1-1; no firm D call. V lost 8 bases, J lost 3 bases, and 13 bases lay in between. The CDR3 covers 13 residues. CDR1 is SGHTA and CDR2 is FQGNSA in the germline V gene. The CDR3 DNA reads TGTGCCAGCTTCGAAATCGGGGACACTGAAGCTTTCTCT. Its protein is CASFEIGDTEAFS.

This clonotype came up many times. J is TRBJ1-2 and V is TRBV10-3, with D possibly matching TRBD1 (6 bases). The CDR3 is 14 residues long. The germline gives CDR1 ENHRY, CDR2 SYGVKD. V lost 0 bases, J lost 6 bases, and 11 bases lay in between. For the CDR3, the DNA is TGTGCCATCAGTGAGTCGAGGCAGGGGAATGGCTACACCTTC. It translates to CAISESRQGNGYTF.